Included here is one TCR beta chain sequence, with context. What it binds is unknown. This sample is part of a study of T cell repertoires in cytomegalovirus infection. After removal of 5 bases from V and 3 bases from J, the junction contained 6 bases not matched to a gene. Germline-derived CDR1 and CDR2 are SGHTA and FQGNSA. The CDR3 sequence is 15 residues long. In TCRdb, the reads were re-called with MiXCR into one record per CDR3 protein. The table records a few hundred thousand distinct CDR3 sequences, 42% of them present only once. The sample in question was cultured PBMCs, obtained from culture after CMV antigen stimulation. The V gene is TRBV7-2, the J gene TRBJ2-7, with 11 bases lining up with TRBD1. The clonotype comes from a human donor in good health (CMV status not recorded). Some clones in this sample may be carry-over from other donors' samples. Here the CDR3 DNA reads TGTGCCAGCAGCGCGTCCGGGACAGGGGGCTACGAGCAGTACTTC. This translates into CASSASGTGGYEQYF.